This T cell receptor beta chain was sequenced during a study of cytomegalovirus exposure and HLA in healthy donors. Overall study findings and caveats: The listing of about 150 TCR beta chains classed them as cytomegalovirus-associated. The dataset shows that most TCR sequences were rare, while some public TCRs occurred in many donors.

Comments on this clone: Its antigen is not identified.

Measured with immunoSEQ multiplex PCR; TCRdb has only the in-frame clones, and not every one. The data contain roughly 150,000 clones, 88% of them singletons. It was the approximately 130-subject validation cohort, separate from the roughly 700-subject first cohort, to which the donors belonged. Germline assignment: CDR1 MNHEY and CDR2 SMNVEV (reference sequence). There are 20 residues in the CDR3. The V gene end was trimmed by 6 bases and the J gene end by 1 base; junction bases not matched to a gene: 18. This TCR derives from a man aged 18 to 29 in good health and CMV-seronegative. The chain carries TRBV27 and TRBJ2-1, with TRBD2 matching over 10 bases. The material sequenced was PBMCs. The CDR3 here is CASSPNSGRLPGSSYNEQFF. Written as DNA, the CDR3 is TGTGCCAGCAGCCCCAATAGCGGGAGGTTGCCGGGGAGTTCCTACAATGAGCAGTTCTTC.